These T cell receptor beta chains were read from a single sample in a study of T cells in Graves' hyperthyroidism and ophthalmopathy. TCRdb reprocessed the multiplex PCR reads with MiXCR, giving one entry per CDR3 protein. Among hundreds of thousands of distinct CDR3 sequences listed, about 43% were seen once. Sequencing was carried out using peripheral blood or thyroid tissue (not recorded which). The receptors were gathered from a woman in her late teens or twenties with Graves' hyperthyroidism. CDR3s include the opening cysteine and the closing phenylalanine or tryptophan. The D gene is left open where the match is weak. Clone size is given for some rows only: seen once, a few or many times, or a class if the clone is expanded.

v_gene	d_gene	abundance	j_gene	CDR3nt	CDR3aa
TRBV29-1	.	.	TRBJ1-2	TGCAGCGTTGCCCGAGAAAATGGCTACACCTTC	CSVARENGYTF
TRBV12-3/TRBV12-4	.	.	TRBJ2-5	TGTGCCAGCTCACAGGGGAGGCAGACCCAGTACTTC	CASSQGRQTQYF
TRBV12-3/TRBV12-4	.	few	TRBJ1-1	TGTGCCAGCACCCTCCCAGGGGCGGTCACTGAAGCTTTCTTT	CASTLPGAVTEAFF
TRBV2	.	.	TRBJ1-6	TGTGCCAGCCGAGGCGACAGCACCCTCAACTTT	CASRGDSTLNF
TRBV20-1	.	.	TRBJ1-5	TGCAGTGCTAGAGATGACATTCTGGCCCAGCATTTT	CSARDDILAQHF
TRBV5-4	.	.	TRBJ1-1	TGTGCCAGCAGCCAATCGGACGGGAAGTTGAATGCTTTCTTT	CASSQSDGKLNAFF
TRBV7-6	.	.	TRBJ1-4	TGTGCCAGCAGCGACCGGGATACCAATGAAAAACTGTTTTTT	CASSDRDTNEKLFF
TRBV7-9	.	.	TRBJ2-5	TGTGCCAGCAGCTTAGCCCTGGTTAGTTCAGAGACCCAGTACTTC	CASSLALVSSETQYF
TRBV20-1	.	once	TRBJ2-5	TGCAGTGCTAGAAACCCAGGGGTTCAAGAGACCCAGTACTTC	CSARNPGVQETQYF
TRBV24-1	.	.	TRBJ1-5	TGTGCCACCGGTTGGGGCGACCAGCCCCAGCATTTT	CATGWGDQPQHF
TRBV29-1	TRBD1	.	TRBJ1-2	TGCAGCGTTGGGGGGGCAGGGGGCTATGGCTACACCTTC	CSVGGAGGYGYTF
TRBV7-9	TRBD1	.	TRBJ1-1	TGTGCCAGCAGCAAAGACAGGGGGGGGAACACTGAAGCTTTCTTT	CASSKDRGGNTEAFF